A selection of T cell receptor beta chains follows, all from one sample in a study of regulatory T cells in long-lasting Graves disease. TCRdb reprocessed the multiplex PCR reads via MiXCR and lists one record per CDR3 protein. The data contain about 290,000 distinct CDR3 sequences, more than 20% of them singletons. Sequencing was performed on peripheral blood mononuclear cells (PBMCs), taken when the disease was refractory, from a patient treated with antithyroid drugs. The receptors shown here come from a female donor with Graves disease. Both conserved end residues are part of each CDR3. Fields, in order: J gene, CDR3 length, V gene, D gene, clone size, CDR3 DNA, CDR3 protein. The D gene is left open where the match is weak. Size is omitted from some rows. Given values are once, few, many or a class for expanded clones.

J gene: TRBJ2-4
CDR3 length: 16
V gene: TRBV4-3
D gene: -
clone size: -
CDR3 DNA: TGCGCCAGCAGCCAAGATCGGGGGACGGCCAAAAACATTCAGTACTTC
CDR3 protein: CASSQDRGTAKNIQYF

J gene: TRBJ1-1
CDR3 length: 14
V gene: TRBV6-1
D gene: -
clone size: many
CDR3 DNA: TGTGCCAGCAGTGTTAAGTCGGATTGGACTGAAGCTTTCTTT
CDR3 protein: CASSVKSDWTEAFF

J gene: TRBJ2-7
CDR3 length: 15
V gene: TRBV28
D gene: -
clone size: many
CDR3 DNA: TGTGCCAGCAGTTTAAGTTGGACGTCCTCCTACGAGCAGTACTTC
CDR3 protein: CASSLSWTSSYEQYF

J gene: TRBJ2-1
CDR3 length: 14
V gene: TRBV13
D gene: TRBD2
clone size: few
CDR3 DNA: TGTGCCAGCAGCCAGAAGGGACTAAACAATGAGCAGTTCTTC
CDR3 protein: CASSQKGLNNEQFF

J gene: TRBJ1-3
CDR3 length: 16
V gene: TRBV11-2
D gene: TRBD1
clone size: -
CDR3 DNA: TGTGCCAGCAGCTTAGGGACAGGGAGCTCTGGAAACACCATATATTTT
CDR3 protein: CASSLGTGSSGNTIYF

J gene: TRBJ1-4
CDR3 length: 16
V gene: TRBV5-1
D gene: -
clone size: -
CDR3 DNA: TGCGCCAGCAGCTTGGGGGAACCGCTGGGGGATGAAAAACTGTTTTTT
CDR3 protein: CASSLGEPLGDEKLFF

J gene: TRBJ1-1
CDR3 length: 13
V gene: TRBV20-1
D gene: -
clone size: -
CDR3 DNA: TGCAGTGCAGGGGACCCTTTTAACACTGAAGCTTTCTTT
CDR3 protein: CSAGDPFNTEAFF

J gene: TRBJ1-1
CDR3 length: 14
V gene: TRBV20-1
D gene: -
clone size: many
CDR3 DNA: TGCAGTGCACCGCCCCTCCGGGGGATGGCTGAAGCTTTCTTT
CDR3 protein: CSAPPLRGMAEAFF

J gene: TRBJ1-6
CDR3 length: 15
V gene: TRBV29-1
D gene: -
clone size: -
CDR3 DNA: TGCAGCGTTGAAGATAGAGGGTATAAGAATTCACCCCTCCACTTT
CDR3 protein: CSVEDRGYKNSPLHF

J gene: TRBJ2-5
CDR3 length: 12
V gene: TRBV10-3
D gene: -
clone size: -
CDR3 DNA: TGTGCCACCAAGGGGCAGCAAGAGACCCAGTACTTC
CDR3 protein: CATKGQQETQYF

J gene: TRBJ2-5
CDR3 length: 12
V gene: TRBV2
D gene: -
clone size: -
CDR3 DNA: TGTGCCAGCAGGGGGGACGAAGAGACCCAGTACTTC
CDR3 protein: CASRGDEETQYF

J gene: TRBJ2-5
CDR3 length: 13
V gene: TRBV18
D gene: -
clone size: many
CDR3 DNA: TGTGCCAGCTCACGCTCTTACCAAGAGACCCAGTACTTC
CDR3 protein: CASSRSYQETQYF

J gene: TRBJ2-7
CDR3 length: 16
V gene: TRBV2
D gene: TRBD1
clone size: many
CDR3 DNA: TGTGCCAGCAGTGGTGGGACAGGGGACCACTCCTACGAGCAGTACTTC
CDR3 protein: CASSGGTGDHSYEQYF

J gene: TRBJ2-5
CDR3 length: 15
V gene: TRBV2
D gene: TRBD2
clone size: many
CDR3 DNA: TGTGCCAGCAGAGGGACTAGCGGGGGGAGTGAGATCCAGTACTTC
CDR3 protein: CASRGTSGGSEIQYF

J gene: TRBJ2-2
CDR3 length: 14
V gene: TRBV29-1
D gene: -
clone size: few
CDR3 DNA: TGCAGCGTTGAAAGAGGGTCGGGCACCGGGGAGCTGTTTTTT
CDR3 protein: CSVERGSGTGELFF

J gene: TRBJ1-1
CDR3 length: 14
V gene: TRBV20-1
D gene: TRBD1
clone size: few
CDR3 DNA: TGCAGTGCTAGAGAGGCAGGGGGCAACACTGAAGCTTTCTTT
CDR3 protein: CSAREAGGNTEAFF

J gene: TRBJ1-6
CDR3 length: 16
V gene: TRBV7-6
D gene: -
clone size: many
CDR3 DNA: TGTGCCAGCAGCCAAGCGGCAGGGGATACCAATTCACCCCTCCACTTT
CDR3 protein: CASSQAAGDTNSPLHF

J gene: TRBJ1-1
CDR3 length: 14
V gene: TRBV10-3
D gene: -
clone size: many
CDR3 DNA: TGTGCCATCAGTGAGTTTCGAAGAAGCGCTGAAGCTTTCTTT
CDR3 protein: CAISEFRRSAEAFF

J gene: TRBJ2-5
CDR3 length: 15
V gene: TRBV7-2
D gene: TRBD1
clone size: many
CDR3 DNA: TGTGCCAGCAGCCTGAGCAGGGGGCACCAAGAGACCCAGTACTTC
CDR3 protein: CASSLSRGHQETQYF

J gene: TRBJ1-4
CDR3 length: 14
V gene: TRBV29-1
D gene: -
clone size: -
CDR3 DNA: TGCAGCGTACTCCAGGGGCCAATTGGGGAAAAACTGTTTTTT
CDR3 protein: CSVLQGPIGEKLFF

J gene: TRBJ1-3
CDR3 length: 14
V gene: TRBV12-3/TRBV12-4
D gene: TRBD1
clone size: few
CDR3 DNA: TGTGCCAGCAGACTTGACAGGGCTGGAAACACCATATATTTT
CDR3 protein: CASRLDRAGNTIYF

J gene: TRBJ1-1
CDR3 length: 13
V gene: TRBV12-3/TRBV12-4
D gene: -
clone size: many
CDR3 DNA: TGTGCCAGCACCTGGACAGAAAACACTGAAGCTTTCTTT
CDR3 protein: CASTWTENTEAFF

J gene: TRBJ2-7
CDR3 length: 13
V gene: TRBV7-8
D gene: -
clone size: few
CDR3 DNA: TGTGCCAGCAGCCGAGCGGAGGATTACGAGCAGTACTTC
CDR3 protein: CASSRAEDYEQYF

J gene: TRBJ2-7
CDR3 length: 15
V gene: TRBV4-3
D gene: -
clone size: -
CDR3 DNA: TGCGCCAGCAGCCAAGACCAGGGTCGGTGGTACGAGCAGTACTTC
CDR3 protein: CASSQDQGRWYEQYF

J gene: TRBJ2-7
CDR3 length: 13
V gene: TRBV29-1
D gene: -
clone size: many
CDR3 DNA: TGCAGCGTTGAAGATCGGGGGAACTACGAGCAGTACTTC
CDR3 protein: CSVEDRGNYEQYF

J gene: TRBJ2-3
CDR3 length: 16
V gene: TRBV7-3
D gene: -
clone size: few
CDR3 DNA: TGTGCCAGCAGCTGGGGGGTGGCCGGTAGCACAGATACGCAGTATTTT
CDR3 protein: CASSWGVAGSTDTQYF

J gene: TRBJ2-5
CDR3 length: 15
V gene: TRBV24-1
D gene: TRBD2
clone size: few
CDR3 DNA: TGTGCCACCAGTGATCGCAAAGCGGGAGGAGAGACCCAGTACTTC
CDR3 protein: CATSDRKAGGETQYF

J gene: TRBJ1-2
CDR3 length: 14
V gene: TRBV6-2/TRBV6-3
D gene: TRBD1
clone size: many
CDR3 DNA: TGTGCCAGCAGTTACGACAACAGGGGGTCTGGCTACACCTTC
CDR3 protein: CASSYDNRGSGYTF

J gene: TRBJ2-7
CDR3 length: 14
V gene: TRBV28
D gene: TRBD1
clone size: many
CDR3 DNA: TGTGCCAGCAGTGAACCGGGACAGATCTACGAGCAGTACTTC
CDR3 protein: CASSEPGQIYEQYF

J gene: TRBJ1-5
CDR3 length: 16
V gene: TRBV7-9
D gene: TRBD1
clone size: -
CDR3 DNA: TGTGCCAGCAGCGACGCGGACAGGGACACCACCGGGCCCCAGCATTTT
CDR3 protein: CASSDADRDTTGPQHF

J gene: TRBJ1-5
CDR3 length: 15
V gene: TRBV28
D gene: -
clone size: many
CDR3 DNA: TGTGCCAGCAGCCAGCGCGTGTCCCCTACAAGTTGGCAGCATTTT
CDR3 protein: CASSQRVSPTSWQHF

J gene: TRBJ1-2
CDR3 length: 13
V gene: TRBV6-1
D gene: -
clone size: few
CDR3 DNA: TGTGCCAGCAGAGGTGGGCAGGCCTATGGCTACACCTTC
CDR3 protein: CASRGGQAYGYTF

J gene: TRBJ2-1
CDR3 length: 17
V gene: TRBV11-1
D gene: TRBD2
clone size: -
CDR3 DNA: TGTGCCAGCAGCTTGGGGGGGAATCTAGCGGGTTACAATGAGCAGTTCTTC
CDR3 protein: CASSLGGNLAGYNEQFF

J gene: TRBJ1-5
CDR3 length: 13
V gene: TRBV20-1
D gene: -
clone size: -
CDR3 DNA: TGCAGTGCCCTTTTTGGGCCGAATCAGCCCCAGCATTTT
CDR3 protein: CSALFGPNQPQHF

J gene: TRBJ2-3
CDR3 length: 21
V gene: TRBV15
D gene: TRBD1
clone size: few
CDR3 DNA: TGTGCCACCAGCAGAGCCTTGAGGACAGGGGGCGACCCATCTAGCACAGATACGCAGTATTTT
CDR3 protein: CATSRALRTGGDPSSTDTQYF

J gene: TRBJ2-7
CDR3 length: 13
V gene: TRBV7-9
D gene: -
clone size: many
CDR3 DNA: TGTGCCAGCAGCTTAGAGTTAGCAGGAGAGCAGTACTTC
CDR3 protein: CASSLELAGEQYF

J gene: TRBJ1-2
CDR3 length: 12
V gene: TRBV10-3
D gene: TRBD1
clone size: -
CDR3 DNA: TGTGCCATCGGTCCAGGGGGGGGTGGCTACACCTTC
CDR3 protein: CAIGPGGGGYTF

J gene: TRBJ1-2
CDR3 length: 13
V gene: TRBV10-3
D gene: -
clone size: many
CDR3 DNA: TGTGCCATCAGTGACCCGGGGGGCTATGGCTACACCTTC
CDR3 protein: CAISDPGGYGYTF

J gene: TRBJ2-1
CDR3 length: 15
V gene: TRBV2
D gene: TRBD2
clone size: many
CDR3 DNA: TGTGCCAGCAGTGCCCGGCTAGCGGGAGGTAATGAGCAGTTCTTC
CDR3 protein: CASSARLAGGNEQFF

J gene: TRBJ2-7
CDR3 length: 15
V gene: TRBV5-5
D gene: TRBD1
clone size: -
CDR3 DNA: TGTGCCAGCAGTGCGGGACAGGGAGGAGCCTACGAGCAGTACTTC
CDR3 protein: CASSAGQGGAYEQYF

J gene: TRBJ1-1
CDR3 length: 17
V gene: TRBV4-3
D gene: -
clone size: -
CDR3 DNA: TGCGCCAGCAGCCAAGATCTCGGGCGGGGGGTGCACACTGAAGCTTTCTTT
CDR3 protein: CASSQDLGRGVHTEAFF

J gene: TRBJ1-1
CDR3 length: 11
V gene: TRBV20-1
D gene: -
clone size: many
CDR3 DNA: TGCAGTGCGGGTAGGGGCACTGAAGCTTTCTTT
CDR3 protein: CSAGRGTEAFF

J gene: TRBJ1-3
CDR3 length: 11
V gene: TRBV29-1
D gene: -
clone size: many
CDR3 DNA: TGCAGCGTTGAGTCCGGAAACACCATATATTTT
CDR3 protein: CSVESGNTIYF